Following are 21 T cell receptor beta chains from one sample sequenced in a study of blood T cell repertoires in COVID-19. Produced via immunoSEQ multiplex PCR; TCRdb's table is partial and in-frame only. The sample carries roughly 56,000 clones, 91% recorded once. The sample taken for sequencing was peripheral blood. The receptors were sampled from a man in his forties or fifties with active COVID-19.

V is TRBV15 and J is TRBJ2-5, with 12 bases aligning to TRBD2. This CDR3 has 18 amino acids. The trim removed 0 bases at V and 5 bases at J, leaving 10 bases unmatched. Germline CDR1 and CDR2: LNHNV and YYDKDF (reference sequence). Written as DNA, the CDR3 is TGTGCCACCAGCAGAGATCTAGTCGCTAGCGGGGGGGCTGAGACCCAGTACTTC. Protein sequence: CATSRDLVASGGAETQYF.

V gene TRBV7-9 combines with J gene TRBJ2-5; possible D gene TRBD1, 5 bases. The germline V gene has CDR1 SEHNR and CDR2 FQNEAQ (reference sequence). This CDR3 contains 18 residues. Trimming removed 4 bases at V and 2 bases at J, with 23 bases between. For the CDR3, the DNA is TGTGCCAGCAGCTCGAATAGAGGTTATGGAAAGGGGCAAGAGACCCAGTACTTC. Its protein product is CASSSNRGYGKGQETQYF. Full variable domain (missing parts from reference TRBV7-9 and TRBJ2-5): DTGVSQNPRHKITKRGQNVTFRCDPISEHNRLYWYRQTLGQGPEFLTYFQNEAQLEKSRLLSDRFSAERPKGSFSTLEIQRTEQGDSAMYLCASSSNRGYGKGQETQYFGPGTRLLVL.

This clone appeared a single time. The chain has TRBV12-5 and TRBJ2-2; no firm D call. This CDR3 comprises 12 residues. The ends were cut back, 4 bases at V and 4 bases at J, with 4 bases in the middle. CDR1 is LGHNT and CDR2 is FRNRAP in the germline V gene. The CDR3 DNA is TGTGCTAGTGGTTCCCTCACCGGGGAGCTGTTTTTT. It is translated as CASGSLTGELFF.

This clone was detected only a few times. V is TRBV4-2 and J is TRBJ2-7; D might be TRBD2 (7 bases). Looked up from germline, CDR1 is LGHNA and CDR2 is YNFKEQ. This CDR3 is 14 amino acids long. Trimming left V 6 bases short and J 4 bases short, with 16 bases between. The CDR3 here is CASRGGGSRYEQYF. The CDR3 DNA sequence: TGTGCCAGCAGAGGGGGGGGGAGCCGTTACGAGCAGTACTTC.

V and J are TRBV5-1 and TRBJ2-3; a possible D gene is TRBD2 (7 bases). Germline values: CDR1 SGHRS, CDR2 YFSETQ. The CDR3 spans 17 residues. V shed 5 bases and J shed 0 bases, with 19 bases lying between them. In DNA, the CDR3 is TGCGCCAGCAGACTTACGGGGGGCCAAAGTAGCACAGATACGCAGTATTTT. Its translation is CASRLTGGQSSTDTQYF.

This chain joins TRBV10-3 and TRBJ2-2; 7 bases align to TRBD1. This CDR3 is 15 amino acids long. The ends lost 5 bases at V and 4 bases at J; junction bases unmatched: 7. The germline V gene has CDR1 ENHRY and CDR2 SYGVKD. This CDR3 is CAISIDRVGTGELFF. The DNA for the CDR3 is TGTGCCATCAGTATTGACAGGGTTGGCACCGGGGAGCTGTTTTTT.

The chain employs TRBV5-1 and TRBJ2-3; 11 bases fit TRBD1. CDR3 size: 16 residues. V lost 0 bases, J lost 2 bases, and 2 bases stayed unmatched. Germline V lookup: CDR1 SGHRS, CDR2 YFSETQ. CDR3 in amino acids: CASSLGTGGTTDTQYF. The CDR3 coding sequence is TGCGCCAGCAGCTTGGGGACAGGGGGCACCACAGATACGCAGTATTTT.

This rearrangement joins TRBV7-2 to TRBJ2-7; 10 bases are shared with TRBD1. Germline CDR1 reads SGHTA; CDR2 reads FQGNSA. The V segment lost 5 bases and the J segment 4 bases; nucleotides outside the gene matches: 5. The CDR3 contains 14 residues. The CDR3 sequence: CASSRTGGPYEQYF. The CDR3 DNA is TGTGCCAGCAGCCGGACAGGGGGACCATACGAGCAGTACTTC.

J is TRBJ2-7 and V is TRBV9; 7 bases agree with TRBD2. Germline V gene lookup returns CDR1 SGDLS and CDR2 YYNGEE. The CDR3 sequence is 13 residues long. With 4 bases clipped from V and 4 bases from J, the junction kept 5 bases outside the gene matches. CDR3 coding DNA: TGTGCCAGCAGCCCGGGGACTAATTACGAGCAGTACTTC. This translates into CASSPGTNYEQYF.

The CDR3 loop reads CASSPGPGGYNSPLHF. CDR3 DNA: TGTGCCAGCAGCCCCGGGCCAGGGGGCTATAATTCACCCCTCCACTTT. The J gene is TRBJ1-6, the V gene TRBV5-4, with 7 bases identical to TRBD1. CDR1 is SGHNT, CDR2 YYREEE, per germline (reference sequence). J was trimmed by 3 bases and V by 4 bases; bases with no gene match: 7. The CDR3 is made up of 16 amino acids.

V is TRBV5-1 and J is TRBJ2-1, with 9 bases that match TRBD1. There are 14 residues in the CDR3. V shed 4 bases, J shed 7 bases, and the junction held 6 bases outside the gene matches. Germline CDR1 reads SGHRS; CDR2 reads YFSETQ. The CDR3 coding sequence is TGCGCCAGCAGCCGGGACAGGGTATCAAATGAGCAGTTCTTC. Translation: CASSRDRVSNEQFF.

The chain recombines TRBV29-1 with TRBJ1-5; D remains ambiguous. The V end lost 4 bases, the J end lost 0 bases, and 13 bases lay between the germline ends. This CDR3 comprises 15 residues. Germline CDR1 reads SQVTM; CDR2 reads ANQGSEA. The CDR3 region has the DNA TGCAGCGTTGTAGTTTTGGAGTATAGCAATCAGCCCCAGCATTTT. It translates to CSVVVLEYSNQPQHF.

The chain combines TRBV28 with TRBJ1-1, with 8 positions matching TRBD1. This CDR3 is built from 16 residues. CDR1 and CDR2 from the germline V gene are MDHEN and SYDVKM. Trimming at V came to 2 bases and at J to 5 bases, leaving 10 bases not matched to a gene. The chain's CDR3 is CASSLLSGQGGTEAFF. The CDR3 region has the DNA TGTGCCAGCAGTTTACTGAGCGGACAGGGAGGAACTGAAGCTTTCTTT.

This clone appeared once. The chain joins TRBV2 to TRBJ2-5; TRBD2 aligns across 10 bases. CDR3 length: 16 amino acids. Germline lookup yields CDR1 SNHLY and CDR2 FYNNEI. Germline trimming cut 2 bases from V and 7 bases from J; bases unmatched to any gene: 10. The CDR3 bases are TGTGCCAGCAGTGAAACTAGCGGGGCCGCGGCGGGGACCCAGTACTTC. Translation: CASSETSGAAAGTQYF.

V gene TRBV29-1 combines with J gene TRBJ1-1; D not resolved. V lost 7 bases and J lost 0, with 3 bases in between. Germline loops: CDR1 SQVTM, CDR2 ANQGSEA. The CDR3 runs to 10 residues. CDR3 region: CSGLNTEAFF. Here the CDR3 DNA reads TGCAGCGGGCTGAACACTGAAGCTTTCTTT.

The chain couples TRBV4-1 to TRBJ1-1; D may be TRBD1 (6 bases). The V end was cut by 0 bases, the J end by 10 bases, with 15 bases between. The length of the CDR3 is 14 residues. Germline loops: CDR1 MGHRA, CDR2 YSYEKL. The CDR3 region has the DNA TGCGCCAGCAGCCAAGATCGGGGGGCGTTTGGAGCTTTCTTT. It codes for CASSQDRGAFGAFF.

J is TRBJ2-7 and V is TRBV18; weak D call: TRBD2 (5 bases). The CDR3 sequence is 13 residues long. The V and J ends lost 3 bases and 0 bases respectively, with 6 bases between them. Germline CDR1 reads KGHSH; CDR2 reads LQKENI. The DNA for the CDR3 is TGTGCCAGCTCACCGGGGAGCTCCTACGAGCAGTACTTC. Its protein product is CASSPGSSYEQYF.

The DNA of the CDR3 is TGTGCCAGCAGCAAAGGACAGGGTATTCGCCAAGAGACCCAGTACTTC. It codes for CASSKGQGIRQETQYF. V usage is TRBV7-9 and J usage is TRBJ2-5, with TRBD1 matching over 8 bases. The CDR3 sequence is 16 residues long. The V segment lost 5 bases and the J segment 1 base; nucleotides outside the gene matches: 9. Germline V gives CDR1 SEHNR, CDR2 FQNEAQ (reference sequence).

This chain connects TRBV19 to TRBJ2-2, with 15 bases fitting TRBD2. Germline CDR1 LNHDA, CDR2 SQIVND (reference sequence). The V and J ends lost 5 bases and 6 bases, in that order; junction bases with no gene match: 7. The CDR3 sequence is 17 residues long. CDR3 loop: CASSPTRTSGGAGELFF. The CDR3 DNA reads as TGTGCCAGTAGTCCAACCCGGACTAGCGGGGGGGCCGGGGAGCTGTTTTTT.

The V and J genes are TRBV5-1 and TRBJ2-2; no clear D. Per germline, CDR1 SGHRS and CDR2 YFSETQ. The V end was cut by 0 bases, the J end by 1 base, with 4 bases between. The CDR3 contains 14 residues. The CDR3 here is CASSLGQNTGELFF. The CDR3 coding sequence is TGCGCCAGCAGCTTGGGACAGAACACCGGGGAGCTGTTTTTT.

This clone came up once. The J gene is TRBJ2-7, the V gene TRBV6-2 or TRBV6-3, with TRBD2 as a possible D gene (5 bases). V was clipped by 5 bases and J by 4 bases, with 15 bases between them. Looked up from germline, CDR1 is MNHEY and CDR2 is SVGEGT. The CDR3 spans 14 residues. The CDR3 nucleotides read TGTGCCAGCAGTGTCGGCGTAGGGAGATACGAGCAGTACTTC. Its translation: CASSVGVGRYEQYF.